The clone carrying this T cell receptor (beta chain) occurred a few times. The antigen remains unidentified. This sample includes further DNA sequences coding for the same CDR3. This specimen belongs to a study of OX40 agonist ivuxolimab in advanced cancers. Study-wide context: The drug used for patients, ivuxolimab, was an agonistic anti-OX40 (CD134) antibody. Previous treatment with anti-PD-1, anti-PD-L1 or anti-CTLA-4 therapy was allowed; 40% had received some.

Overall study results and limits: Fewer expanded clones were found on average in CD4+ than in CD8+ T cells.

V was pared by 2 bases and J by 4 bases, with 1 base of the junction left unmatched. Germline lookup yields CDR1 MDHEN and CDR2 SYDVKM. CDR3 size: 13 residues. Only in-frame clones appear in the TCRdb table, and some are missing; sequencing was by immunoSEQ multiplex PCR. The sample contains some 19,000 clones, roughly four fifths of which appear only once. Sample: CD4+ or CD8+ T cells sorted from blood, taken in a trial of the OX40 agonist ivuxolimab. This chain connects TRBV28 to TRBJ2-5; TRBD2 matches at 7 bases. This sequence was found in an adult with an advanced solid tumor such as melanoma, head and neck, liver or kidney cancer. Here the CDR3 reads CASSLASGETQYF. The CDR3 DNA is TGTGCCAGCAGTTTAGCTAGCGGAGAGACCCAGTACTTC.